Shown below are 3 T cell receptor beta chains from a single sample sequenced in a study of cytomegalovirus exposure and HLA in healthy donors. PCR was performed using 60 Vbeta and 13 Jbeta primers. Clones were read by immunoSEQ multiplex PCR, and TCRdb kept only the in-frame ones, dropping some. The sample includes about 170,000 clones, roughly 80% seen only once; the top ten take about 0.77%. The source material was PBMCs. These receptors originate from a woman aged 18-29 years in good health and CMV-seronegative.

The chain links TRBV28 to TRBJ1-5; D is possibly TRBD1 (6 bases). CDR1 is MDHEN and CDR2 is SYDVKM in the germline V gene. This CDR3 has 12 residues. V was trimmed by 3 bases and J by 11 bases, leaving 11 bases between them. CDR3 DNA sequence: TGTGCCAGCAGTTTGGGAAACAGGGCCCAGCATTTT. Its protein is CASSLGNRAQHF.

This chain joins TRBV27 and TRBJ2-1; D may be TRBD1 (6 bases). The length of the CDR3 is 15 residues. Germline CDR1 is MNHEY and CDR2 is SMNVEV (reference sequence). The V and J ends lost 2 bases and 3 bases respectively, with 11 bases between them. In DNA, the CDR3 is TGTGCCAGCAGTTTAGGCAGGGGTCTCTACAATGAGCAGTTCTTC. This sequence encodes CASSLGRGLYNEQFF.

This sequence joins TRBV7-6 and TRBJ2-3; 8 bases map to TRBD2. This CDR3 has 14 residues. The V segment lost 4 bases and the J segment 1 base; nucleotides outside the gene matches: 1. Looked up from germline, CDR1 is SGHVS and CDR2 is FNYEAQ. The CDR3: CASSSREGTDTQYF. Here the CDR3 DNA reads TGTGCCAGCAGCTCGCGGGAGGGCACAGATACGCAGTATTTT.